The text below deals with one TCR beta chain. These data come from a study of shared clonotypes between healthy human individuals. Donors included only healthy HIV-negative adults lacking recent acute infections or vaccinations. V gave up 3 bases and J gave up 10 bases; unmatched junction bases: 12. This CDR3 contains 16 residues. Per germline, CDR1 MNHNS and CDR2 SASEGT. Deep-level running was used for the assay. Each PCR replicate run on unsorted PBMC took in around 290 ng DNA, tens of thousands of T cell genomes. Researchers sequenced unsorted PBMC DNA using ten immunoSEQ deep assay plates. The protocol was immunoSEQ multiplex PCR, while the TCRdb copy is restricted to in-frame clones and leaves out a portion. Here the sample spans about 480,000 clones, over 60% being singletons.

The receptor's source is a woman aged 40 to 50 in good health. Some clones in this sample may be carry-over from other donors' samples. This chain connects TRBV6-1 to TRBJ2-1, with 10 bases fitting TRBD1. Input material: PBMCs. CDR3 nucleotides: TGTGCCAGCAGTGACAGCGGGGCCGGGACAGGGGTCGAGCAGTTCTTC. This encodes CASSDSGAGTGVEQFF.